This TCR beta chain was identified in a study of glioma-infiltrating T cells. Germline V gene data show CDR1 as MNHNY and CDR2 as SVGAGI (reference sequence). CDR3 length: 13 amino acids. J was trimmed by 5 bases and V by 2 bases; bases with no gene match: 2. Using RNA template, CDR3s of TCR alpha and beta were amplified with iRepertoire arm-PCR. TCRdb passed the multiplex PCR reads through MiXCR, listing each CDR3 protein once. The table records under 150,000 distinct CDR3 sequences, 24% of them present only once. The chain recombines TRBV6-6 with TRBJ1-2; 7 positions agree with TRBD1. This sequence originates from a human donor with low-grade glioma or glioblastoma, undergoing nonglioma brain surgery, or in good health (not recorded which). Sequencing used glioma tissue, nonneoplastic brain tissue, or PBMCs (not recorded which). CDR3 nucleotides: TGTGCCAGCAGTTACGAGGGGGCGTATGGCTACACCTTC. This sequence encodes CASSYEGAYGYTF.